This is a list of T cell receptor beta chains from one sample in a study of T cell responses to AZD1222 COVID-19 vaccine. The protocol was immunoSEQ multiplex PCR, while the TCRdb copy is restricted to in-frame clones and leaves out a portion. The sample lists approximately 170,000 clones, 91% occurring once. Specimen: peripheral blood, collected on day 0 of AZD1222 vaccination. These receptors all stem from an adult in good health. CDR3s include the opening cysteine and the closing phenylalanine or tryptophan. Fields, in order: J gene, clone size, D gene, CDR3 length, V gene, CDR3 DNA, CDR3 protein. D genes are given only for firm matches. Only part of the rows carry a size: once, few, many, or a class if the clone is expanded.

TRBJ1-6	.	TRBD1	17	TRBV5-1	TGCGCCAGCAGCTTGGCCTCAGGGGGGGATTATAATTCACCCCTCCACTTT	CASSLASGGDYNSPLHF
TRBJ1-1	.	.	15	TRBV15	TGTGCCACCAGCAGAGTAGGGGGGGTGATCACTGAAGCTTTCTTT	CATSRVGGVITEAFF
TRBJ2-5	.	.	16	TRBV24-1	TGTGCCACCAGTGATGGCGCGGACCAAGGGGGGGAGACCCAGTACTTC	CATSDGADQGGETQYF
TRBJ2-2	.	TRBD2	16	TRBV5-4	TGTGCCAGCAGGAGCGGGAGGGATTCTAACACCGGGGAGCTGTTTTTT	CASRSGRDSNTGELFF
TRBJ2-1	.	.	13	TRBV10-1	TGCGCCAGCAGTGTAGGACTTCTCAATGAGCAGTTCTTC	CASSVGLLNEQFF
TRBJ2-1	.	.	16	TRBV2	TGTGCCAGCACGGGCCCTGGACAGCTATCCTACAATGAGCAGTTCTTC	CASTGPGQLSYNEQFF
TRBJ2-7	once	TRBD2	15	TRBV11-3	TGTGCCAGCAGCTTAAGGACTAGCGGGACTTACGAGCAGTACTTC	CASSLRTSGTYEQYF
TRBJ2-1	.	TRBD2	15	TRBV18	TGTGCCAGCTCACCTTGGGCTAGCGGGGATAATGAGCAGTTCTTC	CASSPWASGDNEQFF
TRBJ1-2	.	.	13	TRBV14	TGTGCCAGCAGCCAGGGACAATCAAGCGGCTACACCTTC	CASSQGQSSGYTF
TRBJ2-2	.	.	13	TRBV5-1	TGCGCCAGCAGCTATGAACCCACCGGGGAGCTGTTTTTT	CASSYEPTGELFF
TRBJ1-5	.	.	15	TRBV30	TGTGCCTGGAGTGTAGGGGGGGCCGGCAATCAGCCCCAGCATTTT	CAWSVGGAGNQPQHF
TRBJ1-2	.	.	17	TRBV14	TGTGCCAGCAGCCAAGGCCAACTATCTTGGAGCAACTATGGCTACACCTTC	CASSQGQLSWSNYGYTF
TRBJ2-7	.	TRBD2	14	TRBV30	TGTGCCTCCCAAATAGCGGGAGTGCCCTACGAGCAGTACTTC	CASQIAGVPYEQYF
TRBJ2-7	.	.	12	TRBV10-3	TGTGCCATCAGTGGCGTTGGAGAGAAGCAGTACTTC	CAISGVGEKQYF
TRBJ2-1	.	.	14	TRBV7-9	TGTGCCAGCAACCCCTGGGACTCTTACAATGAGCAGTTCTTC	CASNPWDSYNEQFF
TRBJ2-3	.	.	13	TRBV10-2	TGCGCCAGCAGTGACCCCAACACAGATACGCAGTATTTT	CASSDPNTDTQYF
TRBJ1-6	.	TRBD1	15	TRBV7-3	TGTGCCAGCAGCCTTACGGGACAGTCCAATTCACCCCTCCACTTT	CASSLTGQSNSPLHF
TRBJ2-3	.	.	17	TRBV14	TGTGCCAGCAGCCAAGTAATTTTGCCGTTCCGCCCAGATACGCAGTATTTT	CASSQVILPFRPDTQYF
TRBJ2-7	.	.	13	TRBV19	TGTGCCAGTAGTGCGTCCCAGGGTTACGAGCAGTACTTC	CASSASQGYEQYF
TRBJ2-2	.	.	14	TRBV9	TGTGCCAGCAGCACTCAGACGAACACCGGGGAGCTGTTTTTT	CASSTQTNTGELFF
TRBJ2-4	.	TRBD2	17	TRBV28	TGTGCCAGCAGTTTACCTGGGACTAGCGGGCCTAGGGACATTCAGTACTTC	CASSLPGTSGPRDIQYF
TRBJ1-1	.	.	13	TRBV30	TGTGCCTGGAGGGTCGTAGGGTACACTGAAGCTTTCTTT	CAWRVVGYTEAFF
TRBJ2-7	.	TRBD2	15	TRBV6-5	TGTGCCAGCAGTAGACCCGGGACTAGTCAACACGAGCAGTACTTC	CASSRPGTSQHEQYF
TRBJ2-2	.	TRBD1	14	TRBV2	TGTGCCAGCGAAAGGACAGGATACACCGGGGAGCTGTTTTTT	CASERTGYTGELFF
TRBJ1-4	.	.	15	TRBV11-3	TGTGCCAGCAGCCCGCGGACAGAGGGAAGGGAAAAACTGTTTTTT	CASSPRTEGREKLFF
TRBJ2-6	.	TRBD1	18	TRBV15	TGTGCCACCAGCGGGACAGGGGGCTCGCCCTCTGGGGCCAACGTCCTGACTTTC	CATSGTGGSPSGANVLTF
TRBJ1-1	once	TRBD1	15	TRBV19	TGTGCCAGTAGTAAATTCGGCACAGGGGGCACTGAAGCTTTCTTT	CASSKFGTGGTEAFF